This T cell receptor beta chain was sequenced for a study of shared clonotypes between healthy human individuals. Points from the study as a whole: Richness estimates generally favored naive over memory subsets. The naive CD4 repertoires of a handful of donors were compared, and 5% to 6.5% of clonotypes were shared.

Remarks on this clone: Its antigen is not identified.

In the naive CD8 group, cells lacked CD45RO and were positively selected for CCR7, so terminally differentiated effector memory CD45RA+ cells were left out. This CDR3 region has 14 residues. Trimming shortened V by 2 bases and J by 3 bases, and 10 bases separated the two germline ends. The DNA input per sorted-subset replicate PCR was roughly 210 ng, corresponding to tens of thousands of T cell genomes. Produced via immunoSEQ multiplex PCR; TCRdb's table is partial and in-frame only. The table shows around 2.1 million clones, with about 93% occurring only once. The receptor was isolated from a man aged 18-30 years in good health. Some clones in this sample may be carry-over from other donors' samples. The sample taken for sequencing was naive CD8+ T cells from PBMCs. V and J are TRBV6-7 and TRBJ1-1, with a weak D call TRBD1 (5 bases). TRBV6-7 has ORF status, its function being uncertain. DNA for the CDR3: TGTGCCAGCAGTTACCCGCGGGGGGACACTGAAGCTTTCTTT. Translating it yields CASSYPRGDTEAFF.